The 9 T cell receptor beta chains below come from one sample, sequenced in a study of human T cells and chemical hapten exposure. Time point denoted: patch test 2, 6 weeks after DPC sensitization. The treatment was: therapeutic diphenylcyclopropenone sensitization with weekly scalp DPC. MiXCR, applied by TCRdb to the RACE reads, yields one record per CDR3 protein. The data show tens of thousands of distinct CDR3 sequences, 3% to 4% seen once. The sequencing used whole blood, collected in connection with sensitization to the hapten diphenylcyclopropenone (DPC). These receptor sequences come from a man in his forties with alopecia areata. Some clones in this sample may be carry-over from other donors' samples.

This clonotype has a count of ten or more. CDR3 residues: CASTTGGNGEQYF. Written as DNA, the CDR3 is TGTGCCAGCACGACAGGGGGTAATGGCGAGCAGTACTTC. The chain employs TRBV6-5 and TRBJ2-7, with 9 bases lining up with TRBD1. The CDR3 is 13 residues long. Germline V gene data show CDR1 as MNHEY and CDR2 as SVGAGI. The V gene end was trimmed by 7 bases and the J gene end by 6 bases; junction bases not matched to a gene: 7.

This clonotype was recorded at least ten times. The chain uses TRBV7-6 and TRBJ2-7, with D possibly being TRBD1 or TRBD2 (6 bases each). The CDR3 is 14 amino acids. V lost 5 bases and J 0 bases, leaving 11 bases between the germline ends. Germline CDR1 and CDR2: SGHVS and FNYEAQ. CDR3 nucleotide sequence: TGTGCCAGCAGCCTCGAGGGGGGCTCCTACGAGCAGTACTTC. Protein: CASSLEGGSYEQYF.

By sample fraction, this clonotype is medium-sized. This chain connects TRBV10-3 to TRBJ2-7; 7 nucleotides align to TRBD2. CDR3 size: 11 residues. Trimming took 10 bases from V and 11 from J; bases not matched to a gene: 11. Germline V gene lookup returns CDR1 ENHRY and CDR2 SYGVKD. The DNA for the CDR3 is TGTGCCACAGGAGTAGCGGGTCATGAGTACTTC. It specifies CATGVAGHEYF.

This clonotype came up many times. The V call is TRBV7-9, the J call TRBJ2-3, with 9 bases lining up with TRBD1. CDR3 length: 18 amino acids. CDR1 is SEHNR, CDR2 FQNEAQ, per germline (reference sequence). J gave up 2 bases and V 5 bases, and 14 bases lay outside the gene matches. The CDR3 coding sequence is TGTGCCAGCAGCACACCCCCGGGGGACAGGGATTACACAGATACGCAGTATTTT. Residues: CASSTPPGDRDYTDTQYF.

Only a few counts were recorded for this clonotype. The V and J genes are TRBV5-1 and TRBJ1-2; 7 bases are a match to TRBD1. Trimming removed 4 bases from V and 6 bases from J; junction bases left unmatched: 15. Germline CDR1 and CDR2: SGHRS and YFSETQ. This CDR3 has 16 residues. The CDR3 sequence is CASSLAPSTGHDGYTF. The CDR3 DNA reads TGCGCCAGCAGCCTGGCCCCTTCGACAGGGCACGATGGCTACACCTTC.

There are many counts of this clonotype. This chain links TRBV13 with TRBJ1-5; tentative D call: TRBD1 (6 bases). V was pared by 0 bases and J by 2 bases, with 14 bases between. The CDR3 loop spans 17 amino acids. Germline V gives CDR1 PRHDT, CDR2 FYEKMQ (reference sequence). The CDR3 reads CASSLGRGAGGNQPQHF. DNA for the CDR3: TGTGCCAGCAGCTTAGGCCGGGGGGCCGGGGGCAATCAGCCCCAGCATTTT.

This clonotype came up many times. The chain is built from TRBV6-5 and TRBJ2-7; D might be TRBD2 (6 bases). Germline-derived CDR1 and CDR2 are MNHEY and SVGAGI. The CDR3 has 15 amino acids. The V end lost 0 bases, the J end lost 3 bases, and 12 bases lay between the germline ends. The CDR3 is CASSYSTGRSYEQYF. CDR3 DNA sequence: TGTGCCAGCAGTTACTCGACCGGGAGAAGCTACGAGCAGTACTTC.

This clonotype was found many times. The J gene is TRBJ2-1, the V gene TRBV20-1; TRBD1 matches 9 bases. CDR1 is DFQATT, CDR2 SNEGSKA, per germline (reference sequence). This CDR3 contains 17 residues. Germline trimming cut 4 bases from V and 1 base from J; bases unmatched to any gene: 11. The CDR3 loop is CSAKITTGGLSYNEQFF. In DNA form, the CDR3 reads TGCAGTGCTAAAATAACAACAGGGGGCTTGTCCTACAATGAGCAGTTCTTC.

Many counts were recorded for this clonotype. This sequence joins TRBV20-1 and TRBJ2-5; D gene uncertain. V was clipped by 5 bases and J by 7 bases, with 14 bases between them. Per the germline V gene, CDR1 is DFQATT and CDR2 is SNEGSKA (reference sequence). CDR3 length: 12 amino acids. Here the CDR3 DNA reads TGCAGTGCTGAGAAGGGCCCCGGGACCCAGTACTTC. This sequence encodes CSAEKGPGTQYF.